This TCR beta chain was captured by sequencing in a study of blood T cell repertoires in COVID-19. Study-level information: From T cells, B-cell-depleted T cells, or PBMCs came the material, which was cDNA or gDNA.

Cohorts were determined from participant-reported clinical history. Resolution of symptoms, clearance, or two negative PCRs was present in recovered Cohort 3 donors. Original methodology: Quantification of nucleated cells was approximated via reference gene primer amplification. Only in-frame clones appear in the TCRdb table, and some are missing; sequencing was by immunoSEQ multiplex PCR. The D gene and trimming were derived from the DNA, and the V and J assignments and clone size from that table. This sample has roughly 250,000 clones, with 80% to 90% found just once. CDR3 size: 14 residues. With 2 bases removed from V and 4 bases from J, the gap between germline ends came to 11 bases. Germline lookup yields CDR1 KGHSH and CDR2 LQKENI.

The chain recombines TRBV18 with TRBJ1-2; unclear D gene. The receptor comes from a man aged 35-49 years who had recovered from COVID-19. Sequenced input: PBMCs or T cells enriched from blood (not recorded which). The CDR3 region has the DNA TGTGCCAGCTCACCATCTGGCCGGGGCTATGGCTACACCTTC. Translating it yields CASSPSGRGYGYTF.